Here is one T cell receptor beta chain with its context. Antigen unknown. This entry belongs to a study of post-analysis software for immune sequencing data. Looking at the study overall: The disease courses spanned relapsing-remitting, secondary progressive and progressive-relapsing forms of multiple sclerosis. Regarding the study as a whole: Relative to controls, patients had a handful of TRBV segments at higher frequency, with TRBV5-6, TRBV5-1 and TRBV20-1 among these.

Unique molecular identifiers tagged the TCR beta cDNA libraries. Using its own MiXCR run on the PCR reads, TCRdb lists one record per CDR3 protein. The table has more than 350,000 distinct CDR3 sequences, less than 40% seen once. The J segment lost 4 bases and the V segment lost 3 bases, leaving 7 bases of the junction unmatched. This CDR3 comprises 16 residues. The V gene's germline CDR1 is KGHSH and CDR2 LQKENI. This receptor was taken from a girl aged 2-10 years with multiple sclerosis. J is TRBJ2-1 and V is TRBV18; 9 nucleotides line up with TRBD2. The specimen sequenced was blood. CDR3 DNA sequence: TGTGCCAGCTCACCCCGAGCGACTAGCGGATACAATGAGCAGTTCTTC. Amino acid sequence: CASSPRATSGYNEQFF.